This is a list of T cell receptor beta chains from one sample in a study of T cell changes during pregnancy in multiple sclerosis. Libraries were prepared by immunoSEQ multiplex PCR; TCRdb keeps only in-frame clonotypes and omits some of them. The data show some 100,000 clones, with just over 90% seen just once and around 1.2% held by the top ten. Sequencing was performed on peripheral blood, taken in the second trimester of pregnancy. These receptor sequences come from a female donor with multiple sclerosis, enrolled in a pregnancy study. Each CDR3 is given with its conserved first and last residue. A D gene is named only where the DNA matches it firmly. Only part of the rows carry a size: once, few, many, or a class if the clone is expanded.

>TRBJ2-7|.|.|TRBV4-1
TGCGCCAACAGCCATCCCCTCGTGCGGGCCGAGCAGTACTTC
CANSHPLVRAEQYF
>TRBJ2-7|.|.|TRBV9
TGTGCCAGCAGCCCATACGAGCAGTACTTC
CASSPYEQYF
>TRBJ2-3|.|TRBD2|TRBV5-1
TGCGCCAGCAGCTTGATCAGCGGGGCCTCTTCTAGCACAGATACGCAGTATTTT
CASSLISGASSSTDTQYF
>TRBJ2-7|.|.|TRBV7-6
TGTGCCAGCAGCTTGGAGGCAGTAGCGGCCACCTACGAGCAGTACTTC
CASSLEAVAATYEQYF
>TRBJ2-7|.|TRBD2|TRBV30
TGTGCCTGGAGTAACCGAGCGACGGGGGGAGGTGGGCAGTACTTC
CAWSNRATGGGGQYF
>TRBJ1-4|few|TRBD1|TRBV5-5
TGTGCCAGCAGCTTCGTAGGGGGCGCGGGTGAAAAACTGTTTTTT
CASSFVGGAGEKLFF
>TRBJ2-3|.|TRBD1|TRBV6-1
TGTGCCAGCAACGAGCAGGACAGGGGTTCAGATACGCAGTATTTT
CASNEQDRGSDTQYF
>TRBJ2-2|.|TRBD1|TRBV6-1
TGTGCCAGCGGGGACAGGGATTCCGGGGAGCTGTTTTTT
CASGDRDSGELFF
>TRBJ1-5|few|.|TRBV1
TGCACCAGCAGCCCCAGGACAGGCTATCAGCCCCAGCATTTT
CTSSPRTGYQPQHF
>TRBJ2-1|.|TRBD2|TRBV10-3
TGTGCCATCAGTGAGTCAGCACCGGGACTAGCGATATACAATGAGCAGTTCTTC
CAISESAPGLAIYNEQFF
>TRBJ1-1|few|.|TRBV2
TGTGCCAGCAGATACATGGGACTCTCGAACACTGAAGCTTTCTTT
CASRYMGLSNTEAFF
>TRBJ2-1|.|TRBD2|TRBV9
TGTGCCAGCAGCGTTTCCGGGACTAGCGGGACTGAGCAGTTCTTC
CASSVSGTSGTEQFF
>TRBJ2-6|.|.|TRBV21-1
TGTGCCAGCAGCACCAACCTATCTGGGGCCAACGTCCTGACTTTC
CASSTNLSGANVLTF
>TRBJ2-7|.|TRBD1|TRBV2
TGTGCCAGCATTGGCGCCAGGGGGACCTACGAGCAGTACTTC
CASIGARGTYEQYF
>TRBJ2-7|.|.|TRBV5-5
TGTGCCAGCAGCCCCTGGCAGGGCAGGATCTACGAGCAGTACTTC
CASSPWQGRIYEQYF
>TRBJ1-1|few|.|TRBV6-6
TGTGCCACCTCCCAGGGCCTGAACACTGAAGCTTTCTTT
CATSQGLNTEAFF
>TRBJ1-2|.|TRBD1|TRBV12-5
TGTGCTAGTGGTTCGGGGGACAGGGAAAAGAACGGCTACACCTTC
CASGSGDREKNGYTF
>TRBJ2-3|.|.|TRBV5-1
TGCGCCAGCAGCTTGGGACAGGTCTTTCGCACAGATACGCAGTATTTT
CASSLGQVFRTDTQYF
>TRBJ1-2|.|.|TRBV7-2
TGTGCCAGCAGCTTAGCCTGGCCAAACTATGGCTACACCTTC
CASSLAWPNYGYTF
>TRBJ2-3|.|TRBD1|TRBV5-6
TGTGCCAGCAGCTCCGCTAGGGGACAGTACACAGATACGCAGTATTTT
CASSSARGQYTDTQYF
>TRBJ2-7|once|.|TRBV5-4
TGTGCCAGCAGCTTCCAAGCGGGCCTCTCCTACGAGCAGTACTTC
CASSFQAGLSYEQYF
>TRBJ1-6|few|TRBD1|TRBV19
TGTGCCAGTGTGGGACAGGGAGAATCACCCCTCCACTTT
CASVGQGESPLHF
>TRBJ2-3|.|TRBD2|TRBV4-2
TGTGCCAGCAGCCAAGAGGCAGCGGGAGGGACAGATACGCAGTATTTT
CASSQEAAGGTDTQYF
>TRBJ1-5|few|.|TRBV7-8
TGTGCCAGCAGCTTGGGGAGGACGAGCAATCAGCCCCAGCATTTT
CASSLGRTSNQPQHF
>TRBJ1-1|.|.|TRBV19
TGTGCCAGTAGTAGGCAGGCGGGGACTGAAGCTTTCTTT
CASSRQAGTEAFF
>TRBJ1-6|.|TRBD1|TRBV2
TGTGCCAGCAGTGCCCGGGGACAGTTCTTCGGATCTTCACCCCTCCACTTT
CASSARGQFFGSSPLHF
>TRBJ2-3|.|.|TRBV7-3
TGTGCCAGCAGCTTAACCAACACAGATACGCAGTATTTT
CASSLTNTDTQYF
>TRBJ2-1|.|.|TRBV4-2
TGTGCCAGCAGCCAAGATAGGGGGGGGGCCCTGAATGAGCAGTTCTTC
CASSQDRGGALNEQFF
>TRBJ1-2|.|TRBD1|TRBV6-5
TGTGCCAGCAGTAGACCGGGACAGGGGGCCTATGGCTACACCTTC
CASSRPGQGAYGYTF
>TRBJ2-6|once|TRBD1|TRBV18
TGTGCCAGCTCACCAATTGGACAGGGTAGCTCTGGGGCCAACGTCCTGACTTTC
CASSPIGQGSSGANVLTF
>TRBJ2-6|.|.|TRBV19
TGTGCCAGTAGTATTTGGCAGGGGCTCTCTGGGGCCAACGTCCTGACTTTC
CASSIWQGLSGANVLTF
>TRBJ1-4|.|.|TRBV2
TGTGCCAGCAGTGGAGTTAGACAGAAGAATGAAAAACTGTTTTTT
CASSGVRQKNEKLFF
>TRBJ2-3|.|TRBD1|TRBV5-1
TGCGCCAGCAGCTCCTCGACAGGGGGAACAGATACGCAGTATTTT
CASSSSTGGTDTQYF
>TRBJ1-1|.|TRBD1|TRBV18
TGTGCCAGCTCACCGCCATCAGGGACAGGAACCCGCGAAGCTTTCTTT
CASSPPSGTGTREAFF
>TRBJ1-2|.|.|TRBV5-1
TGCGCCAGCAGTTGGGACTTAGCTAACTATGGCTACACCTTC
CASSWDLANYGYTF
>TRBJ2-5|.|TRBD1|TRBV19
TGTGCCAGTACCTGGGGACAGGGCGTCGGAGAGACCCAGTACTTC
CASTWGQGVGETQYF
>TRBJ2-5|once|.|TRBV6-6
TGTGCCAGCAGTTATTTGGACAGCAAAGAGACCCAGTACTTC
CASSYLDSKETQYF
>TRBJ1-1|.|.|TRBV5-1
TGCGCCAGCAGCTTGGTCGCGGGTAACACTGAAGCTTTCTTT
CASSLVAGNTEAFF
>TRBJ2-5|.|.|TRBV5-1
TGCGCCAGCAGCTTAGAACTAGGTGGGAAGACCCAGTACTTC
CASSLELGGKTQYF
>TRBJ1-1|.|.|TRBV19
TGTGCCAGTAGTATAAGAAGGTGGGGGGGCATGAACACTGAAGCTTTCTTT
CASSIRRWGGMNTEAFF
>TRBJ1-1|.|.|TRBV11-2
TGTGCCAGCAGACAGGGAACTGAAGCTTTCTTT
CASRQGTEAFF
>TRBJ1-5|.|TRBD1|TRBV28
TGTGCCAGCAGGACAACCGGGACAGGGGGCTATCAGCCCCAGCATTTT
CASRTTGTGGYQPQHF
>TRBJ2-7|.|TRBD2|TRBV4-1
TGCGCCAGCAGCCAAGAGTGGGCGGGGAGCGGGGACGAGCAGTACTTC
CASSQEWAGSGDEQYF